These 30 T cell receptor beta chains came from one sample sequenced in a study of blood T cells in healthy people across ages. Primers used in a second PCR of about 6 to 12 cycles were a sample-barcoded 5' primer and a J-beta primer mix. MiXCR, applied by TCRdb to the 5' RACE reads, yields one record per CDR3 protein. The repertoire has about 900,000 distinct CDR3 sequences, about 62% of them found once; the top ten carry 28%. Sequenced input: blood. These receptors all come from a man aged 30-40 years in good health.

The chain couples TRBV9 to TRBJ2-7; TRBD2 might be the D (5 bases). The closer fit of TRBJ2-5 to the DNA end suggests the J call may be wrong. Germline V gene data show CDR1 as SGDLS and CDR2 as YYNGEE. The CDR3 is made up of 14 amino acids. CDR3 coding DNA: TGTGCCAGCAGCGTAGGGGTCGGGGTCGAGACCCAGTACTTC. Translating it yields CASSVGVGVETQYF.

In this sample, this clonotype turned up a few times. The gene calls are TRBV7-9 and TRBJ1-2; 7 bases map to TRBD1. CDR3 size: 14 residues. The V and J ends lost 2 bases and 5 bases, in that order; junction bases with no gene match: 5. Germline V gene data show CDR1 as SEHNR and CDR2 as FQNEAQ (reference sequence). DNA for the CDR3: TGTGCCAGCAGCTTACAACAGGGGAGTTATGGCTACACCTTC. As protein: CASSLQQGSYGYTF.

CDR3 amino acids: CASSSVLGRGHEQYF. The DNA for the CDR3 is TGTGCCAGCAGCTCAGTCTTGGGGAGGGGCCACGAGCAGTACTTC. V and J are TRBV7-2 and TRBJ2-5, with 7 bases aligning to TRBD2. The J call may be mistaken, given a closer DNA end match to TRBJ2-7. Germline CDR1 reads SGHTA; CDR2 reads FQGNSA. The CDR3 length is 15 residues.

The chain employs TRBV7-8 and TRBJ2-6; 8 nucleotides agree with TRBD1. CDR3 length: 17 residues. V lost 1 base to trimming and J lost 4 bases; unmatched junction nucleotides: 6. The germline gives CDR1 SGHVS, CDR2 FQNEAQ. The DNA of the CDR3 is TGTGCCAGCAGCTTAGGTGTGACAGGGGCCGGGGCCAACGTCCTGACTTTC. Encoded protein: CASSLGVTGAGANVLTF. Complete variable domain (other parts from reference TRBV7-8 and TRBJ2-6): GAGVSQSPRYKVAKRGQDVALRCDPISGHVSLFWYQQALGQGPEFLTYFQNEAQLDKSGLPSDRFFAERPEGSVSTLKIQRTQQEDSAVYLCASSLGVTGAGANVLTFGAGSRLTVL.

This clonotype has only a few counts. The chain combines TRBV7-9 with TRBJ2-5; the match to TRBD1 covers 7 bases. TRBJ2-7 matches the DNA end more closely, so the J call is doubtful. This CDR3 is 15 amino acids long. Germline V gene data show CDR1 as SEHNR and CDR2 as FQNEAQ (reference sequence). CDR3 DNA: TGTGCCAGCAGCTCCCTGGACAGGTTGGCCTACGAGCAGTACTTC. This encodes CASSSLDRLAYEQYF.

This clonotype has just a few counts. The rearrangement joins TRBV4-2 to TRBJ2-3; a weak D match, TRBD2 (7 bases). The CDR3 runs 18 residues. Germline V gives CDR1 LGHNA, CDR2 YNFKEQ. V gave up 4 bases and J gave up 2 bases, with 22 bases separating them. CDR3 sequence (DNA): TGTGCCAGCAGCCCGTTTAGCGTCGGGGGGCCAGACACAGATACGCAGTATTTT. Amino acid sequence: CASSPFSVGGPDTDTQYF.

As for this clonotype: One junction end disagrees with the germline gene, perhaps due to a read error. The chain joins TRBV30 to TRBJ2-7, with D possibly being TRBD2 (6 bases). The CDR3 sequence is 13 residues long. Germline lookup yields CDR1 GTSNPN and CDR2 SVGIG (reference sequence). DNA of the CDR3: TGTACCTGGAGACGGGGGACCGTCTACGAGCAGTACTTC. Translating it yields CTWRRGTVYEQYF.

This clonotype came up a few times. This rearrangement joins TRBV2 to TRBJ2-4; D is unresolved. Germline V gene sequence: CDR1 SNHLY, CDR2 FYNNEI. The CDR3 has 14 residues. V shed 1 base and J shed 1 base, with 5 bases lying between them. The CDR3 region has the DNA TGTGCCAGCAGTGAAGAGAGGGCCAAAAACATTCAGTACTTC. It yields the protein CASSEERAKNIQYF.

The V and J genes are TRBV19 and TRBJ2-4; tentative D call: TRBD1 (6 bases). The J call is in doubt because the DNA end fits TRBJ2-5 better. Per germline, CDR1 LNHDA and CDR2 SQIVND (reference sequence). The CDR3 length is 13 residues. For the CDR3, the DNA is TGTGCCAGTGCCAAGGGACACAAAGAGACCCAGTACTTC. Protein: CASAKGHKETQYF.

The V call is TRBV12-3 or TRBV12-4, the J call TRBJ2-1; D is perhaps TRBD1 (6 bases). This CDR3 comprises 14 residues. Trimming removed 9 bases at V and 0 bases at J, with 12 bases between. CDR3 sequence: CASLGDNSYNEQFF. DNA for the CDR3: TGTGCCAGTTTGGGGGACAACTCCTACAATGAGCAGTTCTTC.

This clonotype was observed a single time. The rearrangement links TRBV12-3 or TRBV12-4 to TRBJ2-7; TRBD2 matches 7 bases. V lost 3 bases and J lost 6; bases outside the gene matches: 11. There are 15 residues in the CDR3. The CDR3 sequence is CASSLDQAGVSEQYF. The CDR3 nucleotides are TGTGCCAGCAGTTTGGATCAGGCGGGGGTAAGCGAGCAGTACTTC.

J is TRBJ2-5 and V is TRBV10-3; 12 nucleotides align to TRBD1. After removal of 2 bases from V and 6 bases from J, the junction contained 7 bases not matched to a gene. Looked up from germline, CDR1 is ENHRY and CDR2 is SYGVKD. This CDR3 spans 16 amino acids. CDR3 nucleotides: TGTGCCATCAGTGAGGGCCGGGACAGGGGGCGTCAGACCCAGTACTTC. It translates to CAISEGRDRGRQTQYF.

The rearrangement uses TRBV7-3 and TRBJ2-6; D tentatively reads TRBD1 or TRBD2 (5 bases each). CDR3 length equals 18 residues. Germline-derived CDR1 and CDR2 are SGHTA and FQGTGA. V shed 4 bases and J shed 0 bases, with 16 bases lying between them. The CDR3 region is CASSSSGDQFSGANVLTF. The CDR3 DNA sequence: TGTGCCAGCAGCTCATCCGGGGACCAATTCTCTGGGGCCAACGTCCTGACTTTC.

J is TRBJ1-1 and V is TRBV4-2; D gene unclear. The CDR3 is 13 residues long. With 7 bases removed from V and 1 base from J, the gap between germline ends came to 10 bases. CDR1 and CDR2 from the germline V gene are LGHNA and YNFKEQ. CDR3 nucleotides: TGTGCCAGCACCCGGACGGAGAACACTGAAGCTTTCTTT. It is translated as CASTRTENTEAFF.

The rearrangement uses TRBV7-2 and TRBJ2-1; 13 bases agree with TRBD2. Germline CDR1 reads SGHTA; CDR2 reads FQGNSA. The CDR3 totals 15 residues. With V trimmed by 3 bases and J by 8 bases, 4 bases remained unmatched. Written as DNA, the CDR3 is TGTGCCAGCAGCTTGGGACTAGCGGGGTCCCATGAGCAGTTCTTC. This gives the protein CASSLGLAGSHEQFF.

The CDR3 region has the DNA TGTGCCAGCAGCTCCGGACTGGCGGGGCGACTCCGGGGGCAGTATTTT. Translating it yields CASSSGLAGRLRGQYF. The chain recombines TRBV6-5 with TRBJ2-3, with D perhaps TRBD2 (6 bases). Germline V gene sequence: CDR1 MNHEY, CDR2 SVGAGI. The CDR3 contains 16 residues. The V gene lost 6 bases and the J gene lost 11 bases, with 27 bases spanning the gap.

The chain couples TRBV3-1 to TRBJ2-7, with D possibly being TRBD1 (5 bases). Germline V CDR1 and CDR2: LGHDT, YNNKEL (reference sequence). This CDR3 comprises 14 residues. Trimming took 0 bases from V and 6 from J, leaving 12 bases between them. In DNA, the CDR3 is TGTGCCAGCAGCCAAGAAAGGGGCTCCGGCGAGCAGTACTTC. This encodes CASSQERGSGEQYF.

J is TRBJ1-4 and V is TRBV18, with D possibly matching TRBD1 (5 bases). Germline CDR1 reads KGHSH; CDR2 reads LQKENI. Trimming took 0 bases from V and 4 from J, leaving 18 bases between them. This CDR3 region has 18 residues. The CDR3 protein is CASSPPSLPDSFNEKLFF. In DNA form, the CDR3 reads TGTGCCAGCTCACCACCGTCACTTCCTGACAGCTTTAATGAAAAACTGTTTTTT.

As regards this clonotype: An end of the junction differs from the germline gene, which may be a read error. This sequence joins TRBV7-7 and TRBJ2-2, with 10 bases identical to TRBD1. This CDR3 comprises 16 residues. Germline V gene lookup returns CDR1 SSHAT and CDR2 FNYEAQ (reference sequence). The CDR3 loop reads CASTPRDRGNTGELFF. The CDR3 DNA sequence: TGTGCTAGCACCCCTAGGGACAGGGGGAACACCGGGGAGCTGTTTTTT. Filled out from reference TRBV7-7 and TRBJ2-2, the complete variable domain reads GAGVSQSPRYKVTKRGQDVTLRCDPISSHATLYWYQQALGQGPEFLTYFNYEAQPDKSGLPSDRFSAERPEGSISTLTIQRTEQRDSAMYRCASTPRDRGNTGELFFGEGSRLTVL.

The rearrangement joins TRBV10-3 to TRBJ2-7; D may match TRBD1 or TRBD2 (6 bases each). Deletions cut 5 bases from V and 5 bases from J, with 10 bases between. Germline loops: CDR1 ENHRY, CDR2 SYGVKD. The CDR3 runs 12 residues. CDR3 in DNA: TGTGCCATCAGTCCGGGGGCCCACGAGCAGTACTTC. Translating gives CAISPGAHEQYF.

J is TRBJ2-7 and V is TRBV9; 7 bases line up with TRBD2. Per the germline V gene, CDR1 is SGDLS and CDR2 is YYNGEE. The CDR3 length is 15 residues. V dropped 3 bases and J dropped 4; count of bases not matched to a gene: 10. As DNA, the CDR3 is TGTGCCAGCAGCGAGGGCAGCGGCGGGGGTTACGAGCAGTACTTC. Residues: CASSEGSGGGYEQYF.

Only a few counts were recorded for this clonotype. The chain employs TRBV6-6 and TRBJ1-6; a possible D gene is TRBD1 (5 bases). Deletions cut 0 bases from V and 10 bases from J, with 13 bases between. CDR1 and CDR2 from the germline V gene are MNHNY and SVGAGI (reference sequence). This CDR3 has 15 amino acids. In DNA, the CDR3 is TGTGCCAGCAGTTACTCTGGAGGGGATAGATCACCCCTCCACTTT. Protein: CASSYSGGDRSPLHF.

The rearrangement uses TRBV14 and TRBJ1-2, with D unresolved. Germline V gene sequence: CDR1 SGHDN, CDR2 FVKESK. This CDR3 contains 13 residues. Trimming cost V 6 bases and J 3 bases, with 11 bases left between them. The CDR3 loop is CASSLDGDYGYTF. The CDR3 DNA is TGTGCCAGCAGTCTGGACGGGGACTATGGCTACACCTTC.

The chain joins TRBV6-5 to TRBJ2-1; D perhaps matches TRBD1 (8 bases). Deletions cut 7 bases from V and 4 bases from J, with 20 bases between. This CDR3 contains 16 residues. The V gene's germline CDR1 is MNHEY and CDR2 SVGAGI. The CDR3 coding sequence is TGTGCCAGCACCGAGGGAGGGAGACAGGGGTACAATGAGCAGTTCTTC. This translates into CASTEGGRQGYNEQFF.

The V gene is TRBV4-3, the J gene TRBJ2-3; TRBD2 aligns across 11 bases. Unmatched junction bases numbered 11, after V lost 0 bases and J lost 0 bases. The germline V gene has CDR1 LGHNA and CDR2 YSLEER. This CDR3 region has 20 residues. CDR3 DNA: TGCGCCAGCAGCCAAGATTCCGGGACTAGCGGTCCCCCTAGCACAGATACGCAGTATTTT. Amino acids: CASSQDSGTSGPPSTDTQYF.

The V and J genes are TRBV4-3 and TRBJ2-7, with 9 bases fitting TRBD2. The DNA end favors TRBJ2-5, so the J call may be wrong. The length of the CDR3 is 15 residues. The germline V gene encodes CDR1 LGHNA and CDR2 YSLEER. This CDR3 reads CASSLVSGGAETQYF. The CDR3 DNA reads as TGCGCCAGCAGCCTCGTTAGCGGGGGAGCGGAGACCCAGTACTTC.

V usage is TRBV11-2 and J usage is TRBJ2-1, with 10 bases identical to TRBD1. V trimming: 2 bases; J trimming: 7 bases; junction bases outside the gene matches: 8. CDR1 SGHAT and CDR2 FQNNGV come from the germline V gene. The CDR3 loop spans 16 amino acids. The DNA for the CDR3 is TGTGCCAGCAGCTTACAACCGGGACAGGGGAAAAATGAGCAGTTCTTC. This encodes CASSLQPGQGKNEQFF.

The chain recombines TRBV27 with TRBJ1-2; D not resolved. The CDR3 runs to 13 residues. Trimming shortened V by 0 bases and J by 8 bases, and 10 bases separated the two germline ends. From germline, CDR1 is MNHEY and CDR2 SMNVEV (reference sequence). Here the CDR3 DNA reads TGTGCCAGCAGTTTATCCCCAGTGGGGGGCTACACCTTC. It codes for CASSLSPVGGYTF.

The V call is TRBV20-1, the J call TRBJ2-6; unclear D gene. With 1 base removed from V and 2 bases from J, the gap between germline ends came to 6 bases. The CDR3 sequence is 14 residues long. The germline CDR1 and CDR2 sequences are DFQATT and SNEGSKA (reference sequence). CDR3 nucleotides: TGCAGTGCTAGAGTCCCAACTGGGGCCAACGTCCTGACTTTC. It is translated as CSARVPTGANVLTF.

The chain links TRBV7-2 to TRBJ2-1, with 10 bases fitting TRBD1. Germline-derived CDR1 and CDR2 are SGHTA and FQGNSA. Trimming at V came to 5 bases and at J to 4 bases, leaving 5 bases not matched to a gene. The length of the CDR3 is 15 residues. The chain's CDR3 is CASSRRDRGYNEQFF. CDR3 nucleotide sequence: TGTGCCAGCAGCAGACGGGACAGGGGTTACAATGAGCAGTTCTTC.